These T cell receptor beta chains were read from a single sample in a study of OX40 agonist ivuxolimab in advanced cancers. Using immunoSEQ multiplex PCR, the repertoire was profiled, and TCRdb retains in-frame clones only, with some absent. The sample carries 35,000 to 45,000 clones, 84% recorded once. The starting material was CD4+ or CD8+ T cells sorted from blood, obtained in a trial of the OX40 agonist ivuxolimab. These receptors were taken from an adult with an advanced solid tumor such as melanoma, head and neck, liver or kidney cancer. The CDR3 runs from the conserved cysteine through the conserved F or W. The order of the fields is clone size, CDR3 length, D gene, V gene, J gene, CDR3 protein, CDR3 DNA. The D gene is left open where the match is weak. Some rows have no size entry. The others give once, few or many, or a class for an expanded clone.

abundance: -; len: 16; d_gene: TRBD1; v_gene: TRBV19; j_gene: TRBJ1-1; CDR3aa: CASSISPGTGATEAFF; CDR3nt: TGTGCCAGTAGTATTTCCCCCGGGACAGGGGCGACTGAAGCTTTCTTT
abundance: -; len: 15; d_gene: TRBD2; v_gene: TRBV6-5; j_gene: TRBJ2-7; CDR3aa: CASSLWTSGAYEQYF; CDR3nt: TGTGCCAGCAGTTTATGGACTAGCGGAGCCTACGAGCAGTACTTC
abundance: -; len: 13; d_gene: TRBD2; v_gene: TRBV4-1; j_gene: TRBJ2-1; CDR3aa: CASSPAGTHEQFF; CDR3nt: TGCGCCAGCAGCCCAGCGGGAACCCATGAGCAGTTCTTC
abundance: -; len: 14; d_gene: -; v_gene: TRBV19; j_gene: TRBJ1-2; CDR3aa: CASSINQGNYGYTF; CDR3nt: TGTGCCAGTAGTATAAATCAGGGGAACTATGGCTACACCTTC
abundance: once; len: 14; d_gene: -; v_gene: TRBV5-3; j_gene: TRBJ2-7; CDR3aa: CARSWNPGNYEQYF; CDR3nt: TGTGCCAGAAGCTGGAACCCAGGTAACTACGAGCAGTACTTC
abundance: few; len: 16; d_gene: -; v_gene: TRBV4-3; j_gene: TRBJ2-7; CDR3aa: CASRHSTTSLEYEQYF; CDR3nt: TGCGCCAGCAGACACTCGACTACCAGCCTAGAGTACGAGCAGTACTTC
abundance: once; len: 17; d_gene: TRBD1; v_gene: TRBV15; j_gene: TRBJ2-7; CDR3aa: CATSRLRPGQGTYEQYF; CDR3nt: TGTGCCACCAGCAGACTCCGACCGGGACAGGGTACCTACGAGCAGTACTTC
abundance: -; len: 13; d_gene: -; v_gene: TRBV28; j_gene: TRBJ1-2; CDR3aa: CASSWRQFYGYTF; CDR3nt: TGTGCCAGCAGTTGGCGACAGTTCTATGGCTACACCTTC
abundance: -; len: 17; d_gene: TRBD2; v_gene: TRBV18; j_gene: TRBJ2-4; CDR3aa: CASSPPPVAGVVDIQYF; CDR3nt: TGTGCCAGCTCACCACCCCCCGTAGCGGGGGTCGTGGACATTCAGTACTTC
abundance: -; len: 13; d_gene: -; v_gene: TRBV7-6; j_gene: TRBJ2-7; CDR3aa: CASSRAIAYEQYF; CDR3nt: TGTGCCAGCAGCCGGGCCATCGCCTACGAGCAGTACTTC
abundance: -; len: 15; d_gene: -; v_gene: TRBV21-1; j_gene: TRBJ2-7; CDR3aa: CASSPPSLASYEQYF; CDR3nt: TGTGCCAGCAGCCCCCCCTCACTAGCTTCCTACGAGCAGTACTTC
abundance: -; len: 14; d_gene: -; v_gene: TRBV5-1; j_gene: TRBJ2-3; CDR3aa: CATPTCRDTDTQYF; CDR3nt: TGCGCCACTCCGACATGTAGAGACACAGATACGCAGTATTTT
abundance: -; len: 15; d_gene: -; v_gene: TRBV5-6; j_gene: TRBJ1-2; CDR3aa: CASSPEVTGFYGYTF; CDR3nt: TGTGCCAGCAGCCCGGAGGTGACAGGATTCTATGGCTACACCTTC
abundance: -; len: 15; d_gene: TRBD1; v_gene: TRBV5-4; j_gene: TRBJ1-2; CDR3aa: CASSSAWTGTYGYTF; CDR3nt: TGTGCCAGCAGCTCCGCTTGGACAGGAACATATGGCTACACCTTC
abundance: -; len: 13; d_gene: -; v_gene: TRBV27; j_gene: TRBJ1-1; CDR3aa: CASRLRGDTEAFF; CDR3nt: TGTGCCAGCAGGCTAAGGGGGGACACTGAAGCTTTCTTT
abundance: once; len: 15; d_gene: -; v_gene: TRBV7-9; j_gene: TRBJ2-1; CDR3aa: CASSGAEGSDDEQFF; CDR3nt: TGTGCCAGCAGTGGGGCCGAGGGGAGTGACGATGAGCAGTTCTTC
abundance: -; len: 17; d_gene: -; v_gene: TRBV27; j_gene: TRBJ2-2; CDR3aa: CASSSDPPSANTGELFF; CDR3nt: TGTGCCAGCAGTTCCGATCCCCCGTCTGCGAACACCGGGGAGCTGTTTTTT
abundance: -; len: 13; d_gene: -; v_gene: TRBV4-1; j_gene: TRBJ2-7; CDR3aa: CASSQIEAYEQYF; CDR3nt: TGCGCCAGCAGCCAAATTGAAGCCTACGAGCAGTACTTC
abundance: -; len: 17; d_gene: TRBD2; v_gene: TRBV5-5; j_gene: TRBJ2-1; CDR3aa: CASSLVQRESSYNEQFF; CDR3nt: TGTGCCAGCAGCTTGGTCCAGCGGGAGTCCTCCTACAATGAGCAGTTCTTC
abundance: -; len: 18; d_gene: -; v_gene: TRBV15; j_gene: TRBJ1-2; CDR3aa: CATSRGRDTTWFGYGYTF; CDR3nt: TGTGCCACCAGCAGAGGACGGGACACCACATGGTTCGGCTATGGCTACACCTTC
abundance: -; len: 16; d_gene: TRBD1; v_gene: TRBV11-3; j_gene: TRBJ1-1; CDR3aa: CASSLDPGQGNTEAFF; CDR3nt: TGTGCCAGCAGCTTAGATCCAGGACAGGGAAACACTGAAGCTTTCTTT
abundance: few; len: 17; d_gene: -; v_gene: TRBV12-2; j_gene: TRBJ2-7; CDR3aa: CASRLAGRDASSYEQYF; CDR3nt: TGTGCAAGTCGCTTAGCGGGTCGGGACGCGAGCTCCTACGAGCAGTACTTC
abundance: -; len: 18; d_gene: TRBD1; v_gene: TRBV5-6; j_gene: TRBJ1-1; CDR3aa: CASREYGRTGPQNTEAFF; CDR3nt: TGTGCCAGCAGGGAGTATGGTCGGACAGGGCCTCAGAACACTGAAGCTTTCTTT
abundance: -; len: 15; d_gene: -; v_gene: TRBV27; j_gene: TRBJ1-1; CDR3aa: CASSLSHRLNTEAFF; CDR3nt: TGTGCCAGCAGTTTATCTCACAGGTTGAACACTGAAGCTTTCTTT
abundance: -; len: 13; d_gene: -; v_gene: TRBV7-8; j_gene: TRBJ1-5; CDR3aa: CASSLQGNQPQHF; CDR3nt: TGTGCCAGCAGCTTACAGGGTAATCAGCCCCAGCATTTT
abundance: -; len: 15; d_gene: TRBD1; v_gene: TRBV5-8; j_gene: TRBJ2-5; CDR3aa: CASSFGRGRGETQYF; CDR3nt: TGTGCCAGCAGCTTCGGCAGGGGGAGAGGGGAGACCCAGTACTTC
abundance: -; len: 15; d_gene: TRBD2; v_gene: TRBV2; j_gene: TRBJ2-7; CDR3aa: CASSDRTSGRYEQYF; CDR3nt: TGTGCCAGCAGTGATAGGACTAGCGGGAGGTACGAGCAGTACTTC
abundance: once; len: 17; d_gene: -; v_gene: TRBV10-3; j_gene: TRBJ2-2; CDR3aa: CATRDSGGTTNTGELFF; CDR3nt: TGTGCCACCAGGGACTCAGGGGGTACCACGAACACCGGGGAGCTGTTTTTT
abundance: once; len: 17; d_gene: TRBD1; v_gene: TRBV27; j_gene: TRBJ1-5; CDR3aa: CASSPLEGGALWQPQHF; CDR3nt: TGTGCCAGCAGTCCCCTGGAAGGGGGCGCTTTGTGGCAGCCCCAGCATTTT
abundance: -; len: 15; d_gene: TRBD1; v_gene: TRBV19; j_gene: TRBJ2-1; CDR3aa: CASSPQGVGRDEQFF; CDR3nt: TGTGCCAGTAGCCCACAGGGGGTTGGACGGGATGAGCAGTTCTTC
abundance: -; len: 17; d_gene: -; v_gene: TRBV7-9; j_gene: TRBJ2-6; CDR3aa: CASSPRTDLSGANVLTF; CDR3nt: TGTGCCAGCAGCCCCCGGACGGATCTCTCTGGGGCCAACGTCCTGACTTTC
abundance: -; len: 12; d_gene: -; v_gene: TRBV5-5; j_gene: TRBJ2-7; CDR3aa: CASSFGQLEQYF; CDR3nt: TGTGCCAGCAGCTTCGGGCAGCTCGAGCAGTACTTC
abundance: -; len: 14; d_gene: -; v_gene: TRBV4-1; j_gene: TRBJ2-3; CDR3aa: CAISYRSTTDTQYF; CDR3nt: TGCGCCATCTCATATCGTTCCACCACAGATACGCAGTATTTT
abundance: -; len: 13; d_gene: -; v_gene: TRBV6-6; j_gene: TRBJ1-4; CDR3aa: CASSPRRGEKLFF; CDR3nt: TGTGCCAGCAGTCCTCGTCGTGGTGAAAAACTGTTTTTT
abundance: -; len: 13; d_gene: -; v_gene: TRBV11-3; j_gene: TRBJ1-1; CDR3aa: CASSSWGGDEAFF; CDR3nt: TGTGCCAGCAGCTCATGGGGAGGCGATGAAGCTTTCTTT
abundance: -; len: 16; d_gene: -; v_gene: TRBV7-9; j_gene: TRBJ1-3; CDR3aa: CASSRVEGLRGNTIYF; CDR3nt: TGTGCCAGCAGCCGAGTTGAGGGGTTGCGGGGAAACACCATATATTTT
abundance: few; len: 12; d_gene: -; v_gene: TRBV2; j_gene: TRBJ2-7; CDR3aa: CASSDDGYEQYF; CDR3nt: TGTGCCAGCAGCGACGACGGTTACGAGCAGTACTTC
abundance: -; len: 9; d_gene: -; v_gene: TRBV29-1; j_gene: TRBJ2-5; CDR3aa: CSVGETQYF; CDR3nt: TGCAGCGTCGGTGAGACCCAGTACTTC
abundance: -; len: 9; d_gene: -; v_gene: TRBV5-8; j_gene: TRBJ1-1; CDR3aa: CASSWTTFF; CDR3nt: TGTGCCAGCAGCTGGACTACTTTCTTT
abundance: -; len: 14; d_gene: -; v_gene: TRBV19; j_gene: TRBJ1-5; CDR3aa: CASSIAGSNQPQHF; CDR3nt: TGTGCCAGTAGTATAGCTGGTAGCAATCAGCCCCAGCATTTT
abundance: -; len: 14; d_gene: -; v_gene: TRBV10-3; j_gene: TRBJ2-7; CDR3aa: CAISASDRSYEQYF; CDR3nt: TGTGCCATCAGCGCCTCCGACCGCTCCTACGAGCAGTACTTC
abundance: once; len: 14; d_gene: -; v_gene: TRBV11-3; j_gene: TRBJ2-7; CDR3aa: CASSYTTRSYEQYF; CDR3nt: TGTGCCAGCAGCTATACAACCCGCTCCTACGAGCAGTACTTC
abundance: -; len: 15; d_gene: TRBD2; v_gene: TRBV27; j_gene: TRBJ2-1; CDR3aa: CASSPPLTSGYEQFF; CDR3nt: TGTGCCAGCAGCCCTCCCCTGACTAGCGGGTATGAGCAGTTCTTC
abundance: -; len: 15; d_gene: TRBD2; v_gene: TRBV11-2; j_gene: TRBJ2-5; CDR3aa: CASSLVVAGQETQYF; CDR3nt: TGTGCCAGCAGCTTAGTGGTAGCGGGGCAAGAGACCCAGTACTTC
abundance: -; len: 15; d_gene: -; v_gene: TRBV7-7; j_gene: TRBJ1-1; CDR3aa: CASSSRDGGNTEAFF; CDR3nt: TGTGCTAGCAGCTCCAGAGACGGGGGTAACACTGAAGCTTTCTTT
abundance: -; len: 15; d_gene: -; v_gene: TRBV19; j_gene: TRBJ1-1; CDR3aa: CASSARGQRNTEAFF; CDR3nt: TGTGCCAGTAGTGCCCGGGGGCAGAGGAACACTGAAGCTTTCTTT
abundance: -; len: 11; d_gene: -; v_gene: TRBV29-1; j_gene: TRBJ2-1; CDR3aa: CSAVRGNEQFF; CDR3nt: TGCAGCGCAGTGAGGGGAAATGAGCAGTTCTTC
abundance: once; len: 14; d_gene: -; v_gene: TRBV29-1; j_gene: TRBJ2-1; CDR3aa: CSVSSSSSYNEQFF; CDR3nt: TGCAGCGTTTCAAGTTCGAGCTCCTACAATGAGCAGTTCTTC
abundance: -; len: 15; d_gene: -; v_gene: TRBV27; j_gene: TRBJ2-3; CDR3aa: CASSFRTPETDTQYF; CDR3nt: TGTGCCAGCAGTTTTAGAACACCCGAGACAGATACGCAGTATTTT
abundance: -; len: 13; d_gene: -; v_gene: TRBV6-5; j_gene: TRBJ2-1; CDR3aa: CASSYSEGAEQFF; CDR3nt: TGTGCCAGCAGTTACTCTGAGGGAGCTGAGCAGTTCTTC
abundance: -; len: 13; d_gene: -; v_gene: TRBV7-9; j_gene: TRBJ1-6; CDR3aa: CASSAGGESPLHF; CDR3nt: TGTGCCAGCAGCGCCGGAGGGGAGTCACCCCTCCACTTT
abundance: -; len: 15; d_gene: -; v_gene: TRBV15; j_gene: TRBJ1-1; CDR3aa: CATSRDVARGTEAFF; CDR3nt: TGTGCCACCAGCAGAGATGTGGCGCGCGGCACTGAAGCTTTCTTT
abundance: -; len: 16; d_gene: -; v_gene: TRBV11-3; j_gene: TRBJ1-1; CDR3aa: CASSPRGGHQSAEAFF; CDR3nt: TGTGCCAGCAGCCCTCGGGGGGGACACCAATCTGCTGAAGCTTTCTTT